Listed below are T cell receptor beta chains from one sample, sequenced in a study of T cell clonotyping in hematopoietic cell transplantation. The repertoire was sequenced with immunoSEQ multiplex PCR; TCRdb's copy has only in-frame clones and lacks some. This repertoire shows nearly 20,000 clones, approximately 80% found once; its top ten account for roughly 14%. Sequencing input: peripheral blood mononuclear cells. The receptors come from a man between 60 and 75 years old in good health. Some clones in this sample may be carry-over from other donors' samples. Both conserved end residues are part of each CDR3. D genes are given only for firm matches. Not all rows give a size; the values are once, few, many and, for expanded clones, a class.

cdr3_nt	cdr3_aa	d_call	j_call	cdr3_length	clone_size	v_call
TGTGCCAGCAGTCTCCGAGGAGATTTTCGGGAAAAACTGTTTTTT	CASSLRGDFREKLFF	.	TRBJ1-4	15	.	TRBV28
TGTGCCAGCAGCTTGCAGCATAATTCACCCCTCCACTTT	CASSLQHNSPLHF	.	TRBJ1-6	13	.	TRBV7-3
TGTGCCAGCAGGGACAGGGAACTCCCCTCCTATAATTCACCCCTCCACTTT	CASRDRELPSYNSPLHF	TRBD1	TRBJ1-6	17	.	TRBV28
TGTGCCAGCAGCGCCTTAGCGGGAGTTTATGATGAGCAGTTCTTC	CASSALAGVYDEQFF	TRBD2	TRBJ2-1	15	.	TRBV9
TGTGCCAGTAGTATTTTGCCGACGCAGTATTTT	CASSILPTQYF	.	TRBJ2-3	11	few	TRBV19
TGCGCCAGCAGACAGGGGAACACTGAAGCTTTCTTT	CASRQGNTEAFF	.	TRBJ1-1	12	.	TRBV5-1
TGCGCCAGCAGCCAAGAACCGGGGGCTCAAGAGACCCAGTACTTC	CASSQEPGAQETQYF	.	TRBJ2-5	15	.	TRBV4-1
TGCAGCGTAAACAGGGGGGTATCGGGCTACACCTTC	CSVNRGVSGYTF	TRBD1	TRBJ1-2	12	.	TRBV29-1
TGTGCCTGGAGGGCATCCGGGGCCTCCCTCGAAAAACTGTTTTTT	CAWRASGASLEKLFF	.	TRBJ1-4	15	once	TRBV30
TGTGCCAGCAGCTCTGAGGACAGGGTCTACGAGCAGTACTTC	CASSSEDRVYEQYF	TRBD1	TRBJ2-7	14	.	TRBV5-6
TGTGCCTGGATCCGGGGGGGTACAGATACGCAGTATTTT	CAWIRGGTDTQYF	TRBD2	TRBJ2-3	13	few	TRBV30
TGCGCCAGCAGCCCCTTGACAGGTCCCAACTCCTACGAGCAGTACTTC	CASSPLTGPNSYEQYF	.	TRBJ2-7	16	.	TRBV4-1
TGTGCCAGCAGCTTAGCGGGACAGCCCCAGCATTTT	CASSLAGQPQHF	.	TRBJ1-5	12	.	TRBV11-2
TGCAGCCTTAGACGAGACACTGAAGCTTTCTTT	CSLRRDTEAFF	.	TRBJ1-1	11	.	TRBV29-1
TGCGCCAGCAGCTCAGGGTCTGGGGGCACTGAAGCTTTCTTT	CASSSGSGGTEAFF	.	TRBJ1-1	14	once	TRBV5-1
TGTGCCAGTAGTGCCCTGACAGCTAAGCAAGAGACCCAGTACTTC	CASSALTAKQETQYF	.	TRBJ2-5	15	.	TRBV19
TGTGCCATCAGTGAGTCGAGAAACACCATATATTTT	CAISESRNTIYF	.	TRBJ1-3	12	few	TRBV10-3
TGTGCCAGCAGCGTAGGATCTGAGCTCTATGGCTACACCTTC	CASSVGSELYGYTF	.	TRBJ1-2	14	.	TRBV9
TGTGCCAGCAGCTTATTGCAGACCGAGCAGTACTTC	CASSLLQTEQYF	.	TRBJ2-7	12	.	TRBV7-9
TGCGCCAGCACGACCTCGGAGGGCTTCTATGGCTACACCTTC	CASTTSEGFYGYTF	.	TRBJ1-2	14	.	TRBV5-1
TGTGCCTGGAGTGTACCAAGGACAGAGCCTTTAAACATTCAGTACTTC	CAWSVPRTEPLNIQYF	.	TRBJ2-4	16	.	TRBV30
TGTGCCAGCAGCTCGGGACAGGGCGACTACGAGCAGTACTTC	CASSSGQGDYEQYF	TRBD1	TRBJ2-7	14	.	TRBV7-2
TGTGCCAGTAGTTCCTTAGGGCAGGGCTTTTACGAGCAGTACTTC	CASSSLGQGFYEQYF	.	TRBJ2-7	15	.	TRBV19
TGTGCCAGCAGTCCCTTCCGTGGGCAGGGCGGACAGCCCCAGCATTTT	CASSPFRGQGGQPQHF	.	TRBJ1-5	16	.	TRBV28
TGTGCCAGCAGCTTAGACAGGTTTTCGAACACTGAAGCTTTCTTT	CASSLDRFSNTEAFF	.	TRBJ1-1	15	.	TRBV5-4
TGTGCCAGCAGCTCACCGGGACACGCCTTGTCGCCCCAGTACTTC	CASSSPGHALSPQYF	.	TRBJ2-5	15	.	TRBV5-6
TGCGCCAGCAGTGGTAGATCGGGGCCCGCCTACGAGCAGTACTTC	CASSGRSGPAYEQYF	.	TRBJ2-7	15	.	TRBV10-2
TGTGCCAGTAGTATTGGGGCGGGAGGGCCTTACGAGCAGTACTTC	CASSIGAGGPYEQYF	TRBD2	TRBJ2-7	15	.	TRBV19
TGTGCCATCAGTGAATCCAGGGAGACGAGTGCTTTCTTT	CAISESRETSAFF	.	TRBJ1-1	13	once	TRBV10-3
TGTGCCAGCAGTTCAGGGCCCTACGAGCAGTACTTC	CASSSGPYEQYF	.	TRBJ2-7	12	.	TRBV28
TGTGCCAGCAGTTCAGCAGGGGGGGCCACTGAAGCTTTCTTT	CASSSAGGATEAFF	TRBD1	TRBJ1-1	14	.	TRBV27
TGTGCCTGGAGTGTAGCCGGGGTCGTCGGTCCCCTCTCTGGAAACACCATATATTTT	CAWSVAGVVGPLSGNTIYF	.	TRBJ1-3	19	.	TRBV30